The 31 T cell receptor beta chains listed next were all sequenced from one sample in a study of beta chain features in type 1 diabetes (dated by TCRdb to 2016 to 2019). Receptor libraries were prepared by the immunoSEQ multiplex PCR assay. The entire amount of isolated RNA was reverse transcribed using the High Capacity cDNA Reverse Transcription Kit, so the sequenced TCRB transcripts were expressed ones. TCRdb mirrors the immuneACCESS table, restricted to in-frame sequences. Some clones are absent from its copies; in checked studies, under half trace to an unresolved V gene, and the reason for the others is unknown. This sample holds 860,000 or so clones; about a sixth were observed only once. Jointly, the top ten make up about 0.02% of the sample. Sample: naive CD4+ T cells from blood. The meaning of the sample's cell subset or site label: true naive CD4+ T cells. These receptors originate from a woman aged 18-29 years in good health.

V gene TRBV18 combines with J gene TRBJ2-3; D unclear. This CDR3 has 16 amino acids. In germline, CDR1 is KGHSH, CDR2 LQKENI. Trimming left V 3 bases short and J 2 bases short, with 15 bases between. The CDR3 is CASSPFDPIVTDTQYF. CDR3 DNA: TGTGCCAGCTCACCCTTTGACCCGATTGTCACAGATACGCAGTATTTT.

A few counts support this clone. The chain recombines TRBV7-2 with TRBJ2-7; the D gene is possibly TRBD2 (6 bases). Per the germline V gene, CDR1 is SGHTA and CDR2 is FQGNSA. Trimming took off 5 bases at V and 5 bases at J, with 25 bases between the two ends. The CDR3 is 17 amino acids. CDR3 nucleotide sequence: TGTGCCAGCAGCCCAACAAGGTATCGCGGGAACTTCAACGAGCAGTACTTC. Amino acid sequence: CASSPTRYRGNFNEQYF.

CDR3 DNA sequence: TGCAGTGCACCCAGGATAGATACGCAGTATTTT. This encodes CSAPRIDTQYF. This chain joins TRBV20-1 and TRBJ2-3; D ambiguous. V was shortened by 6 bases and J by 5 bases, with 9 bases between the two germline ends. Germline values: CDR1 DFQATT, CDR2 SNEGSKA (reference sequence). CDR3 length equals 11 residues.

The rearrangement uses TRBV4-3 and TRBJ1-3; the D is unclear. The CDR3 is made up of 16 amino acids. Trimming took 1 base from V and 0 from J, leaving 10 bases between them. CDR1 and CDR2 (germline): LGHNA, YSLEER. This CDR3 is CASSQGETISGNTIYF. In DNA, the CDR3 is TGCGCCAGCAGCCAAGGGGAGACAATCTCTGGAAACACCATATATTTT.

The CDR3 DNA reads TGTGTCGTGATGGGTTATGGAGACAATGAGCAGTTCTTC. It specifies CVVMGYGDNEQFF. The chain combines TRBV27 with TRBJ2-1, with D unresolved. Germline V gene data show CDR1 as MNHEY and CDR2 as SMNVEV (reference sequence). The CDR3 is 13 residues long.

The chain combines TRBV5-1 with TRBJ2-1; TRBD2 matches 12 bases. The ends lost 4 bases at V and 8 bases at J; junction bases unmatched: 10. Germline-derived CDR1 and CDR2 are SGHRS and YFSETQ. This CDR3 comprises 16 residues. CDR3 loop: CASSPLLAGGPHEQFF. In nucleotides, the CDR3 is TGCGCCAGCAGCCCGCTTCTAGCGGGAGGGCCGCATGAGCAGTTCTTC.

In its sample, this clone was seen a few times. This chain uses TRBV5-1 with TRBJ1-4, with D unclear. This CDR3 has 14 residues. Trimming took 0 bases from V and 0 from J, leaving 3 bases between them. Germline values: CDR1 SGHRS, CDR2 YFSETQ. The CDR3 protein is CASSLVSTNEKLFF. The CDR3 region has the DNA TGCGCCAGCAGCTTGGTTTCAACTAATGAAAAACTGTTTTTT.

This clone was detected a few times. The rearrangement links TRBV2 to TRBJ2-7; D possibly matches TRBD1 or TRBD2 (5 bases each). This CDR3 is built from 14 residues. The ends were cut back, 4 bases at V and 6 bases at J, with 16 bases in the middle. The V gene's germline CDR1 is SNHLY and CDR2 FYNNEI. DNA of the CDR3: TGTGCCAGCAGTGGCGGGCAGGGTCGGTTCGAGCAGTACTTC. Amino acid sequence: CASSGGQGRFEQYF.

This clone was observed a handful of times. J is TRBJ1-4 and V is TRBV14, with 7 positions matching TRBD1. The CDR3 spans 15 residues. Germline CDR1 is SGHDN and CDR2 is FVKESK. V gave up 3 bases and J gave up 5 bases; unmatched junction bases: 6. CDR3 in DNA: TGTGCCAGCAGCCACGTGGGACAGCTAAATGAAAAACTGTTTTTT. The encoded protein is CASSHVGQLNEKLFF. The full variable domain, its missing parts supplied by reference TRBV14 and TRBJ1-4, is EAGVTQFPSHSVIEKGQTVTLRCDPISGHDNLYWYRRVMGKEIKFLLHFVKESKQDESGMPNNRFLAERTGGTYSTLKVQPAELEDSGVYFCASSHVGQLNEKLFFGSGTQLSVL.

The J gene is TRBJ2-7, the V gene TRBV28; D might be TRBD1 (6 bases). V lost 3 bases to trimming and J lost 3 bases, with 27 bases between them. The CDR3 length is 19 residues. Germline CDR1 is MDHEN and CDR2 is SYDVKM. The CDR3 protein is CASSFRKKQGTRLGYEQYF. CDR3 DNA: TGTGCCAGCAGTTTCCGGAAAAAACAGGGTACCCGATTGGGCTACGAGCAGTACTTC. Combining the CDR3 with reference TRBV28 and TRBJ2-7 gives the whole variable domain DVKVTQSSRYLVKRTGEKVFLECVQDMDHENMFWYRQDPGLGLRLIYFSYDVKMKEKGDIPEGYSVSREKKERFSLILESASTNQTSMYLCASSFRKKQGTRLGYEQYFGPGTRLTVT.

This clone turned up a few times. The chain couples TRBV15 to TRBJ1-2, with D perhaps matching TRBD1 (5 bases). CDR3 length equals 15 residues. Per germline, CDR1 LNHNV and CDR2 YYDKDF (reference sequence). Trimming removed 5 bases at V and 6 bases at J, with 19 bases between. CDR3 DNA: TGTGCCACCAGCGTCTCTAGAGGGGTTAGGCATGGCTACACCTTC. As protein: CATSVSRGVRHGYTF.

In its sample, this clone was seen a few times. V is TRBV10-3 and J is TRBJ1-2, with D possibly TRBD1 on 6 matching bases. V lost 3 bases and J lost 4, with 12 bases in between. This CDR3 region has 14 residues. Germline CDR1 and CDR2: ENHRY and SYGVKD. The CDR3, as DNA: TGTGCCATCAGTGACCCCCCGGACAGCTATGGCTACACCTTC. Protein: CAISDPPDSYGYTF.

This clone was picked up a small number of times. V usage is TRBV14 and J usage is TRBJ2-1; possibly TRBD1 for D (6 bases). The CDR3 has 15 residues. CDR1 is SGHDN, CDR2 FVKESK, per germline. Between the trimmed V and J ends, which lost 4 bases and 1 base, there was a span of 11 bases. CDR3 in amino acids: CASSRQALSYNEQFF. The CDR3 DNA is TGTGCCAGCAGCCGACAGGCCTTATCCTACAATGAGCAGTTCTTC.

The table lists this clone with a few counts. V is TRBV9 and J is TRBJ1-2, with D perhaps TRBD1 (5 bases). V gave up 2 bases and J gave up 5 bases, with 19 bases separating them. The CDR3 length is 16 residues. Germline CDR1 is SGDLS and CDR2 is YYNGEE. CDR3 bases: TGTGCCAGCAGCGTGGACAACCAGGGAGGATTTTATGGCTACACCTTC. Encoded protein: CASSVDNQGGFYGYTF.

This clone was seen a few times. The rearrangement uses TRBV5-6 and TRBJ2-1; 10 nucleotides line up with TRBD1. V trimming: 5 bases; J trimming: 5 bases; junction bases outside the gene matches: 10. Germline CDR1 and CDR2: SGHDT and YYEEEE. This CDR3 has 16 residues. The CDR3 region is CASSLPGQGPHNEQFF. CDR3 coding DNA: TGTGCCAGCAGTTTACCGGGACAGGGGCCTCACAATGAGCAGTTCTTC.

V and J are TRBV28 and TRBJ2-7, with TRBD2 matching 11 bases. V lost 6 bases and J lost 1; bases outside the gene matches: 8. This CDR3 spans 16 amino acids. Looked up from germline, CDR1 is MDHEN and CDR2 is SYDVKM. The CDR3 sequence: CASRPIGTSGSYEQYF. The CDR3 DNA reads TGTGCCAGCAGGCCGATCGGGACTAGCGGATCCTACGAGCAGTACTTC.

This clone was observed a handful of times. The chain has TRBV6-5 and TRBJ2-1, with 7 bases lining up with TRBD1. Germline lookup yields CDR1 MNHEY and CDR2 SVGAGI. This CDR3 has 14 amino acids. The V segment lost 2 bases and the J segment 8 bases; nucleotides outside the gene matches: 6. This CDR3 reads CASSYRGGWDEQFF. CDR3 nucleotides: TGTGCCAGCAGTTACAGAGGGGGCTGGGATGAGCAGTTCTTC.

The chain links TRBV7-2 to TRBJ2-6; 9 bases match TRBD2. V was pared by 6 bases and J by 0 bases, with 6 bases of the junction left unmatched. The CDR3 totals 17 residues. CDR1 is SGHTA, CDR2 FQGNSA, per germline. CDR3 DNA: TGTGCCAGCAGTCATCTAGCGGGACTCTCTGGGGCCAACGTCCTGACTTTC. Its translation: CASSHLAGLSGANVLTF.

This clone was detected once. The V call is TRBV10-3, the J call TRBJ1-5; D remains unclear. Trimming stripped 2 bases from V and 9 bases from J, with 11 bases between. There are 13 residues in the CDR3. Germline V gives CDR1 ENHRY, CDR2 SYGVKD. CDR3 sequence reads: CAISEAGGRPQHF. The CDR3, as DNA: TGTGCCATCAGTGAGGCGGGAGGACGGCCCCAGCATTTT.

This clone showed up just a few times. The V and J genes are TRBV19 and TRBJ2-5; no definite D call. Germline CDR1 reads LNHDA; CDR2 reads SQIVND (reference sequence). This CDR3 spans 14 amino acids. V was clipped by 1 base and J by 2 bases, with 8 bases between them. The CDR3 here is CASSIVPLQETQYF. The CDR3 nucleotides read TGTGCCAGTAGTATAGTTCCGCTTCAAGAGACCCAGTACTTC.

The CDR3 loop is CASSQVVVSSSYEQYF. The CDR3 bases are TGCGCCAGCAGCCAAGTGGTAGTCTCGAGCTCCTACGAGCAGTACTTC. This chain joins TRBV4-3 and TRBJ2-7; no clear D gene. Germline loops: CDR1 LGHNA, CDR2 YSLEER. This CDR3 has 16 residues. V was trimmed by 1 base and J by 0 bases, leaving 13 bases between them.

There are a few counts of this clone. CDR3 amino acids: CASSRRQRGYNEQFF. The CDR3 region has the DNA TGTGCCAGCAGCCGGCGGCAGAGGGGCTACAATGAGCAGTTCTTC. The V and J genes are TRBV9 and TRBJ2-1; D is perhaps TRBD1 or TRBD2 (5 bases each). CDR3 length: 15 residues. V was shortened by 4 bases and J by 3 bases, with 14 bases between the two germline ends. Germline CDR1 is SGDLS and CDR2 is YYNGEE.

The V call is TRBV7-6, the J call TRBJ2-5; the D is unclear. V was shortened by 1 base and J by 5 bases, with 8 bases between the two germline ends. Germline loops: CDR1 SGHVS, CDR2 FNYEAQ. The CDR3 has 13 amino acids. CDR3 DNA: TGTGCCAGCAGCTTAGTCCAGTGGGAGACCCAGTACTTC. Residues: CASSLVQWETQYF.

This clone was found a few times. The rearrangement uses TRBV5-8 and TRBJ2-1; 11 bases fit TRBD2. V was pared by 4 bases and J by 2 bases, with 2 bases of the junction left unmatched. The V gene's germline CDR1 is SGHTS and CDR2 YDEGEE. CDR3 length: 15 amino acids. CDR3 protein: CASSPGLAAYNEQFF. The CDR3 DNA reads TGTGCCAGCAGCCCGGGACTAGCGGCCTACAATGAGCAGTTCTTC.

The chain carries TRBV28 and TRBJ1-3; D is unresolved. Germline V gene data show CDR1 as MDHEN and CDR2 as SYDVKM. The CDR3 is 16 residues long. V was pared by 11 bases and J by 3 bases, with 23 bases between. The CDR3 bases are TGTGCCCCATCAGAACAGTCCGGGCGGGGTGGAAACACCATATATTTT. Amino acids: CAPSEQSGRGGNTIYF.

V and J are TRBV11-2 and TRBJ2-5; TRBD1 or TRBD2 may be the D gene (5 bases each). The CDR3 consists of 14 residues. Germline loops: CDR1 SGHAT, CDR2 FQNNGV. Trimming took 3 bases from V and 1 from J, leaving 9 bases between them. The CDR3, as DNA: TGTGCCAGCAGCTTGGCAGGGAGCCAAGAGACCCAGTACTTC. Its protein is CASSLAGSQETQYF.

This clone was picked up a small number of times. CDR3 amino acids: CASSLGASGYNEQFF. The CDR3 bases are TGTGCCAGCAGCTTAGGGGCTAGCGGTTACAATGAGCAGTTCTTC. This chain uses TRBV7-3 with TRBJ2-1; 7 bases are shared with TRBD2. The germline CDR1 and CDR2 sequences are SGHTA and FQGTGA. V shed 2 bases and J 4 bases; nucleotides not matched to a gene: 5. The CDR3 has 15 residues.

The CDR3 protein is CASSLGRSYNEQFF. The CDR3 nucleotides read TGTGCCAGCAGCTTGGGTCGGTCCTACAATGAGCAGTTCTTC. This rearrangement joins TRBV4-2 to TRBJ2-1; D is unresolved. CDR1 is LGHNA and CDR2 is YNFKEQ in the germline V gene. CDR3 length equals 14 residues. V lost 5 bases to trimming and J lost 1 base, with 9 bases between them.

The CDR3 reads CASSLRGDRFLYGYTF. In DNA, the CDR3 is TGTGCCAGCAGCTTAAGGGGGGACAGGTTCCTCTATGGCTACACCTTC. V and J are TRBV7-2 and TRBJ1-2; TRBD1 agrees at 8 bases. J lost 4 bases, V lost 2 bases, and 9 bases had no gene match. Germline lookup yields CDR1 SGHTA and CDR2 FQGNSA. CDR3 length: 16 amino acids.

The J gene is TRBJ2-3, the V gene TRBV5-1; TRBD2 agrees at 12 bases. V lost 0 bases to trimming and J lost 0 bases; unmatched junction nucleotides: 8. CDR3 length equals 19 residues. The germline gives CDR1 SGHRS, CDR2 YFSETQ. CDR3 in amino acids: CASSLVGTSGLLSTDTQYF. The CDR3 coding sequence is TGCGCCAGCAGCTTGGTCGGGACTAGCGGGCTACTGAGCACAGATACGCAGTATTTT.

This clone was seen only a few times. The rearrangement uses TRBV28 and TRBJ1-2, with D unresolved. The CDR3 extends over 14 amino acids. V was trimmed by 5 bases and J by 5 bases, leaving 15 bases between them. The V gene's germline CDR1 is MDHEN and CDR2 SYDVKM. CDR3 protein: CASSGTPFSYGYTF. In nucleotides, the CDR3 is TGTGCCAGCAGTGGCACCCCTTTCTCTTATGGCTACACCTTC.